This T cell receptor beta chain was captured in a study of neurological immune-mediated disorders. Study results and caveats: TCR clonal expansion peaked in HTLV-1-associated myelopathy patients and was lowest in multiple sclerosis patients.

V was shortened by 5 bases and J by 5 bases, with 22 bases between the two germline ends. CDR1 SEHNR and CDR2 FQNEAQ come from the germline V gene (reference sequence). This CDR3 has 16 residues. As for the cDNA, it was generated by 5'RACE with 10-nucleotide random UMIs. A single record per CDR3 protein comes from TCRdb applying MiXCR to the 5' RACE reads. The sample includes tens of thousands of distinct CDR3 sequences, 6.7% seen only once; the top ten take about 4.9%. This clonotype was detected ten times or more. The antigen is not known. The unsorted libraries had their origin in 2 million PBMCs stored at -80 C.

The V and J genes are TRBV7-9 and TRBJ2-7; D perhaps matches TRBD1 (5 bases). Sequencing was performed on PBMCs. The clonotype was recovered from a woman aged 40 to 49 in good health. CDR3 nucleotide sequence: TGTGCCAGCAGCATACGGTCGGGCAGGGTATCCCACGAGCAGTACTTC. It codes for CASSIRSGRVSHEQYF. Drawing the rest from reference TRBV7-9 and TRBJ2-7, the complete variable domain is DTGVSQNPRHKITKRGQNVTFRCDPISEHNRLYWYRQTLGQGPEFLTYFQNEAQLEKSRLLSDRFSAERPKGSFSTLEIQRTEQGDSAMYLCASSIRSGRVSHEQYFGPGTRLTVT.